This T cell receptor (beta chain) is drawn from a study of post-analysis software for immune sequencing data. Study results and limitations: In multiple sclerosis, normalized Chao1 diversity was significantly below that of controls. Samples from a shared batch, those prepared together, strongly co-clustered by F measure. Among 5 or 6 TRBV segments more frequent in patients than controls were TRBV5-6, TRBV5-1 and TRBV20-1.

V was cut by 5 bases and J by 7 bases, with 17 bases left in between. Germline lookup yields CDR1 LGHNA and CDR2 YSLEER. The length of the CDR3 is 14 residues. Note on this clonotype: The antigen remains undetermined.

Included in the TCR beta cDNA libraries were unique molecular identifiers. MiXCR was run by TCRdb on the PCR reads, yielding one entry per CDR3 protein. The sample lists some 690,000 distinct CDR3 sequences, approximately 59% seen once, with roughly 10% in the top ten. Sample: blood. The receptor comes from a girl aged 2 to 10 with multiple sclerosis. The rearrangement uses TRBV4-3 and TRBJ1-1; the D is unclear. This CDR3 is CASSYGPEQSEAFF. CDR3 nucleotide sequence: TGCGCCAGCAGCTACGGACCCGAACAGAGTGAAGCTTTCTTT.